The 11 T cell receptor beta chains below all came from one sample that was sequenced in a study of T-cell memory formation after mild COVID-19. TCRdb reprocessed the 5' RACE reads via MiXCR and lists one record per CDR3 protein. The data show 130,000 to 150,000 distinct CDR3 sequences, 19% seen once. Sequencing input: PBMCs or a T cell subset sorted from them (not recorded which). Every receptor here comes from an adult woman who had mild COVID-19 (a few samples of this study predate the infection). Cell type and time point are not known.

The rearrangement links TRBV7-2 to TRBJ2-3, with 8 bases fitting TRBD2. Unmatched junction bases numbered 6, after V lost 8 bases and J lost 5 bases. The CDR3 contains 13 residues. CDR1 is SGHTA and CDR2 is FQGNSA in the germline V gene. The DNA of the CDR3 is TGTGCCAGCCACCGGCTAGCGGGAGATACGCAGTATTTT. Amino acid sequence: CASHRLAGDTQYF.

This chain uses TRBV20-1 with TRBJ2-2; a possible D gene is TRBD1 (6 bases). V was trimmed by 3 bases and J by 2 bases, leaving 10 bases between them. Germline values: CDR1 DFQATT, CDR2 SNEGSKA (reference sequence). CDR3 length: 14 residues. The CDR3 sequence: CSARVRGNTGELFF. The DNA for the CDR3 is TGCAGTGCTAGGGTCAGGGGTAACACCGGGGAGCTGTTTTTT.

The chain employs TRBV14 and TRBJ1-6; tentatively, D is TRBD1 (6 bases). The CDR3 is 14 residues long. The germline gives CDR1 SGHDN, CDR2 FVKESK. Between the trimmed V and J ends, which lost 1 base and 6 bases, there was a span of 7 bases. As DNA, the CDR3 is TGTGCCAGCAGCCAAGGGACAGCTAATTCACCCCTCCACTTT. Translating gives CASSQGTANSPLHF.

This clonotype was found a few times. This sequence joins TRBV19 and TRBJ2-3; tentatively, D is TRBD2 (5 bases). Trimming shortened V by 3 bases and J by 4 bases, and 14 bases separated the two germline ends. Germline assignment: CDR1 LNHDA and CDR2 SQIVND (reference sequence). The CDR3 contains 15 residues. CDR3 nucleotides: TGTGCCAGTAGTATCTATGAGGGAGCGTCAGATACGCAGTATTTT. The encoded protein is CASSIYEGASDTQYF.

The chain employs TRBV10-3 and TRBJ2-2; TRBD2 agrees at 12 bases. Germline CDR1 is ENHRY and CDR2 is SYGVKD. This CDR3 has 17 residues. J was trimmed by 0 bases and V by 4 bases; bases with no gene match: 3. As DNA, the CDR3 is TGTGCCATCAGTGGGGGACTAGCGGGTACGAACACCGGGGAGCTGTTTTTT. Amino acid sequence: CAISGGLAGTNTGELFF.

The sample holds one count of this clonotype. This chain connects TRBV30 to TRBJ2-4, with TRBD1 matching 9 bases. The germline gives CDR1 GTSNPN, CDR2 SVGIG (reference sequence). This CDR3 has 14 amino acids. J was trimmed by 11 bases and V by 0 bases; bases with no gene match: 8. The CDR3 sequence is CAWSVQGTGMLQYF. In DNA, the CDR3 is TGTGCCTGGAGTGTACAAGGGACAGGGATGCTTCAGTACTTC.

There are many counts of this clonotype. The chain links TRBV7-2 to TRBJ2-7, with a possible D match to TRBD1 (6 bases). The CDR3 runs to 14 residues. The V end was cut by 5 bases, the J end by 4 bases, with 15 bases between. Germline V gene data show CDR1 as SGHTA and CDR2 as FQGNSA. For the CDR3, the DNA is TGTGCCAGCAGCCTCGGAACAGGGATATACGAGCAGTACTTC. Amino acid sequence: CASSLGTGIYEQYF.

This clonotype came up a few times. The chain uses TRBV9 and TRBJ2-7; D is perhaps TRBD1 or TRBD2 (5 bases each). Germline V gene lookup returns CDR1 SGDLS and CDR2 YYNGEE. V was shortened by 0 bases and J by 2 bases, with 9 bases between the two germline ends. The CDR3 extends over 14 amino acids. The CDR3: CASSVDGTAYEQYF. Here the CDR3 DNA reads TGTGCCAGCAGCGTAGATGGGACGGCCTACGAGCAGTACTTC.

In its sample, this clonotype was seen a few times. The genes are TRBV29-1 and TRBJ1-1; D is uncertain. V lost 1 base and J lost 2, with 8 bases in between. This CDR3 spans 13 amino acids. Germline CDR1 is SQVTM and CDR2 is ANQGSEA. In DNA form, the CDR3 reads TGCAGCGTTGAAGGACTTCCCAACACTGAAGCTTTCTTT. The encoded protein is CSVEGLPNTEAFF.

This clonotype was seen a handful of times. V gene TRBV5-1 combines with J gene TRBJ2-1, with TRBD2 matching 10 bases. Trimming took 4 bases from V and 10 from J; bases not matched to a gene: 8. Germline-derived CDR1 and CDR2 are SGHRS and YFSETQ. The CDR3 is 14 amino acids. This CDR3 is CASSASGRGREQFF. CDR3 nucleotides: TGCGCCAGCAGCGCTAGCGGGAGAGGGCGGGAGCAGTTCTTC.

The table lists this clonotype with many counts. The V and J genes are TRBV29-1 and TRBJ2-2, with a tentative D call TRBD1 (6 bases). This CDR3 has 13 amino acids. The V gene lost 7 bases and the J gene lost 6 bases, with 15 bases spanning the gap. The germline V gene encodes CDR1 SQVTM and CDR2 ANQGSEA. CDR3 in amino acids: CSGGQNYAGELFF. The DNA for the CDR3 is TGCAGCGGCGGACAGAACTACGCCGGGGAGCTGTTTTTT.